Listed below are T cell receptor beta chains from one sample, sequenced in a study of identical twins. MiXCR, run by TCRdb on the 5' RACE reads, gives a single entry per CDR3 protein. The sample records approximately 220,000 distinct CDR3 sequences, over 8% being singletons. The sequenced sample consisted of memory (CD45RO+) T cells sorted from blood. The receptors originated from a woman aged 18-35 years in good health. Each CDR3 is given with its conserved first and last residue. A D gene is named only where the DNA matches it firmly. Clone sizes are given selectively: once, few, many, or a class where the clone is expanded.

v_call	d_call	clone_size	j_call	cdr3_nt	cdr3_aa
TRBV20-1	TRBD1	.	TRBJ2-1	TGCAGTGTCATCGGCAACAGGGGACGGAGTGAGCAGTTCTTC	CSVIGNRGRSEQFF
TRBV20-1	.	many	TRBJ2-7	TGCAGTGCGGCCTCGCCAGGGACGATGTCCTACGAGCAGTACTTC	CSAASPGTMSYEQYF
TRBV3-1	TRBD1	.	TRBJ2-7	TGTGCCAGCACCGGGCGGGGACAGGGCCACTACGAGCACTACTTC	CASTGRGQGHYEHYF
TRBV9	.	many	TRBJ1-1	TGTGCCAGCAGCGTTTTCCGGGGCCGAAAGAACACTGAAGCTTTCTTT	CASSVFRGRKNTEAFF
TRBV20-1	.	.	TRBJ2-7	TGCAGTGCGGTTACCAGGGGAACCTACGAGCAGTACTTC	CSAVTRGTYEQYF
TRBV20-1	TRBD2	.	TRBJ2-3	TGCAGTGGCCTGACTAGCGGGACAGATACGCAGTATTTT	CSGLTSGTDTQYF
TRBV7-2	.	once	TRBJ2-5	TGTGCCAGCAGCTTAGTATCTGTGGGGGGTAGCGAGACCCAGTACTTC	CASSLVSVGGSETQYF
TRBV7-9	.	.	TRBJ2-4	TGTGCCAGCAGCTTAGCCCCGACGACCTTAGCCAAAAACATTCAGTACTTC	CASSLAPTTLAKNIQYF
TRBV14	.	few	TRBJ1-1	TGTGCCAGCAGCCAAGTGCGGGGCCGCGGCACTGAAGCTTTCTTT	CASSQVRGRGTEAFF
TRBV6-1	.	.	TRBJ2-2	TGTGCCAGCAGTCGAATAGCGGAGAACACCGGGGAGCTGTTTTTT	CASSRIAENTGELFF
TRBV5-1	.	.	TRBJ2-4	TGCGCCAGCAGCTTGGGTGGGGTAGGGGAGGACATTCAGTACTTC	CASSLGGVGEDIQYF
TRBV27	TRBD1	.	TRBJ1-1	TGTGCCAGCAGTCCCGAGACAGGGATTAACACTGAAGCTTTCTTT	CASSPETGINTEAFF
TRBV20-1	.	many	TRBJ1-1	TGCAGTGCTAAGTTCCAGCCCGGGGGGAACACTGAAGCTTTCTTT	CSAKFQPGGNTEAFF
TRBV20-1	.	many	TRBJ1-2	TGCAGTGCCCCTGAAACCGGGAAGTATGGCTACACCTTC	CSAPETGKYGYTF
TRBV27	.	.	TRBJ2-1	TGTGCCAGCAGAGGGGGGCTAGGCTCCTACAATGAGCAGTTCTTC	CASRGGLGSYNEQFF
TRBV5-1	.	many	TRBJ2-5	TGCGCCAGCAGCTTGTCCCAACAGGGATCGGAGACCCAGTACTTC	CASSLSQQGSETQYF
TRBV5-1	.	many	TRBJ2-7	TGCGCCAGCAGCTTGGAACAGCGATCCTACGAGCAGTACTTC	CASSLEQRSYEQYF
TRBV20-1	TRBD1	many	TRBJ1-2	TGCAGTGCTCGCGCGGGCTTGGGACAGGGCTATGGCTACACCTTC	CSARAGLGQGYGYTF
TRBV12-3/TRBV12-4	TRBD2	many	TRBJ2-7	TGTGCCAGCAGCCCTACTAGCGGGGGACCCTACGAGCAGTACTTC	CASSPTSGGPYEQYF
TRBV20-1	.	many	TRBJ2-2	TGCAGTGCTAGAGTAGAGGGCGCGAGCACCGGGGAGCTGTTTTTT	CSARVEGASTGELFF
TRBV18	.	many	TRBJ1-6	TGTGCCAGCTCACCGAAGGGCGGGAATAATTCACCCCTCCACTTT	CASSPKGGNNSPLHF
TRBV12-3/TRBV12-4	.	few	TRBJ1-2	TGTGCCAGCAGTTTGGTCCCGGACCGCCCGGGTGGCTACACCTTC	CASSLVPDRPGGYTF
TRBV7-3	.	.	TRBJ2-6	TGTGCCAGCAGCTCCGATAGGAGTGCTGGGGCCAACGTCCTGACTTTC	CASSSDRSAGANVLTF
TRBV5-6	TRBD1	.	TRBJ2-5	TGTGCCAGCAGCAAAGGACAGGGGAAGACCCAGTACTTC	CASSKGQGKTQYF
TRBV4-3	.	many	TRBJ2-6	TGCGCCAGCAGCCAAGAAAGCTCTGGGGCCAACGTCCTGACTTTC	CASSQESSGANVLTF
TRBV12-5	.	.	TRBJ2-5	TGTGCTAGTGGACGGGGGGGACAGTCTGCAGGAGAGACCCAGTACTTC	CASGRGGQSAGETQYF
TRBV29-1	TRBD2	few	TRBJ2-1	TGCAGCGCCGAGACTAGCGGGAGAGTTGGTGAGCAGTTCTTC	CSAETSGRVGEQFF
TRBV20-1	.	.	TRBJ2-1	TGCAGTGCTAGAGATCCGGGAGTAGGGTATGAGCAGTTCTTC	CSARDPGVGYEQFF
TRBV7-2	TRBD1	few	TRBJ2-1	TGTGCCAGCTTAAGGGACAGGGGTTACAATGAGCAGTTCTTC	CASLRDRGYNEQFF
TRBV3-1	TRBD2	.	TRBJ2-7	TGTGCCAGCAGCGGCAGCGGGAGGAGCTCCTACGAGCAGTACTTC	CASSGSGRSSYEQYF
TRBV19	.	few	TRBJ1-2	TGTGCCAGTAGTAGAGTTGGGACTGGGAACTATGGCTACACCTTC	CASSRVGTGNYGYTF
TRBV2	.	.	TRBJ2-2	TGTGCCAGCAGTGAGAGCCGCTTGAGCACCGGGGAGCTGTTTTTT	CASSESRLSTGELFF
TRBV10-3	TRBD1	many	TRBJ2-1	TGTGCCATCGGGAAAGGACAACCGGGACAGGGGCGAGGTGAGCAGTTCTTC	CAIGKGQPGQGRGEQFF
TRBV6-1	.	.	TRBJ1-1	TGTGCCAGCAGGGCAGCGCTTCTCGGGTTGAACACTGAAGCTTTCTTT	CASRAALLGLNTEAFF
TRBV20-1	.	.	TRBJ1-1	TGCAGTGCTTCCGGTCGGGGGGCGACGAGAAACACTGAAGCTTTCTTT	CSASGRGATRNTEAFF
TRBV7-2	.	few	TRBJ2-7	TGTGCCAGCAGCTTACAGGGAGTTGGGTATTACGAGCAGTACTTC	CASSLQGVGYYEQYF
TRBV5-1	.	many	TRBJ1-1	TGCGCCAGCAGCTTGGTCCTAGGGGACAACACTGAAGCTTTCTTT	CASSLVLGDNTEAFF
TRBV6-2/TRBV6-3	.	.	TRBJ1-1	TGTGCCAGCAGTTACACCTACATCGGGGCTTTCTTT	CASSYTYIGAFF
TRBV29-1	.	many	TRBJ2-7	TGCAGCGTAACTAAAGGGCACGAGCAGTACTTC	CSVTKGHEQYF
TRBV13	.	.	TRBJ1-2	TGTGCCAGCAGCACCCTGGCCGTTAACTATGGCTACACCTTC	CASSTLAVNYGYTF
TRBV20-1	.	few	TRBJ1-2	TGCAGTGCTAGAGATCCGGAAACTAACTATGGCTACACCTTC	CSARDPETNYGYTF
TRBV10-3	.	few	TRBJ2-5	TGTGCCATCAGTGACACAGAGACCCAGTACTTC	CAISDTETQYF
TRBV7-2	.	.	TRBJ1-5	TGTGCCAGCAGCTTATTGTCGTCAAATCAGCCCCAGCATTTT	CASSLLSSNQPQHF
TRBV18	TRBD1	few	TRBJ2-3	TGTGCCAGCTCACCACGACAGGGAGTAAAGACAGATACGCAGTATTTT	CASSPRQGVKTDTQYF
TRBV18	TRBD1	few	TRBJ2-2	TGTGCCAGCTCACCACCAGAGACAGGGTTCGGGGAGCTGTTTTTT	CASSPPETGFGELFF
TRBV9	TRBD2	.	TRBJ2-5	TGTGCCAGCAGCACCGGGACTATTCAAGAGACCCAGTACTTC	CASSTGTIQETQYF
TRBV20-1	.	.	TRBJ2-1	TGCAGTGCTAGACGGCGTTTGAACTACAATGAGCAGTTCTTC	CSARRRLNYNEQFF